Listed below are T cell receptor beta chains from one sample, sequenced in a study of shared clonotypes between healthy human individuals. Assay used: immunoSEQ multiplex PCR; TCRdb lists only in-frame clones, some missing. The repertoire holds 800,000 to 1,200,000 clones, with 78% as singletons. The sequenced material came from memory CD4+ T cells from PBMCs. These TCRs come from a man aged 18-30 years in good health. Some clones in this sample may be carry-over from other donors' samples. The CDR3 runs from the conserved cysteine through the conserved F or W. The D gene is left open where the match is weak. The size entry is marked missing in some rows and otherwise reads once, few, many or a size class.

d_call j_call clone_size v_call cdr3_nt cdr3_aa
. TRBJ2-7 . TRBV5-1 TGCGCCAGCAGCTTGTCTCCTGGTTACTACGAGCAGTACTTC CASSLSPGYYEQYF
TRBD1 TRBJ1-4 . TRBV6-1 TGTGCCAGCCTTGGGACAGCGAATGAAAAACTGTTTTTT CASLGTANEKLFF
TRBD1 TRBJ2-1 . TRBV7-9 TGTGCCAGCAGCTCCGGCAGGGGGAATGAGCAGTTCTTC CASSSGRGNEQFF
. TRBJ1-4 . TRBV7-3 TGTGCCAGCAGCCCTGATTGCGGGCGGATTGAAAAACTGTTTTTT CASSPDCGRIEKLFF
. TRBJ1-4 . TRBV2 TGTGCCAGCCGATTAGGGGTTTCTTTAGGAGAAAAACTGTTTTTT CASRLGVSLGEKLFF
TRBD1 TRBJ2-7 . TRBV30 TGTGCCTGGAGTTTCGGACAGGGGTTTCTCTACGAGCAGTACTTC CAWSFGQGFLYEQYF
TRBD2 TRBJ2-5 . TRBV29-1 TGCAGCGTTGAATGGACTAGCGGGACGGGGGAGACCCAGTACTTC CSVEWTSGTGETQYF
TRBD1 TRBJ1-3 once TRBV28 TGTGCCAGCAGTTTATGGACAGGGAACTCTGGAAACACCATATATTTT CASSLWTGNSGNTIYF
TRBD2 TRBJ2-7 few TRBV5-1 TGCGCCAGCAGCTTGGAAGCTAGCGGGACCGAGCAGTACTTC CASSLEASGTEQYF
TRBD1 TRBJ2-5 . TRBV5-1 TGCGCCAGCGATTCGGGACAGGGCGGGCAAGAGACCCAGTACTTC CASDSGQGGQETQYF
. TRBJ2-2 . TRBV18 TGTGCCAGCTCATTTGCAGGGGACTCGAACACCGGGGAGCTGTTTTTT CASSFAGDSNTGELFF
. TRBJ2-7 . TRBV4-3 TGCGCCAGCAGCCAAGAGGAAGGAGACGAGCAGTACTTC CASSQEEGDEQYF
. TRBJ1-4 . TRBV5-6 TGTGCCAGCAGCTTGGCCGGCTCGGGTGAAAAACTGTTTTTT CASSLAGSGEKLFF
TRBD1 TRBJ2-3 . TRBV6-1 TGTGCCAGCTCGGACAGGGGGCTAGGAGATACGCAGTATTTT CASSDRGLGDTQYF
. TRBJ2-1 few TRBV7-2 TGTGCCAGCAGCCCAGTCCATGAGCAGTTCTTC CASSPVHEQFF
. TRBJ2-1 . TRBV7-9 TGTGCCAGCAGCTTATGGGGGAGCCCCCACAATGAGCAGTTCTTC CASSLWGSPHNEQFF
. TRBJ1-3 . TRBV9 TGTGCCAGCAGCTTGGGGCATGGAAACACCATATATTTT CASSLGHGNTIYF
. TRBJ2-5 few TRBV28 TGTGCCAGCAGTGGGGGCCCCAGGGTCCAAGAGACCCAGTACTTC CASSGGPRVQETQYF
TRBD1 TRBJ1-2 . TRBV29-1 TGCAGCGCCGGTGGACAGGGGAATGGCTACACCTTC CSAGGQGNGYTF
. TRBJ2-3 . TRBV5-1 TGCGCCAGCAGCTTGGCCTTAGATACGCAGTATTTT CASSLALDTQYF
. TRBJ1-2 . TRBV6-5 TGTGCCAGCAGCCCACGGACGGCGAGCGGCTACACCTTC CASSPRTASGYTF
TRBD2 TRBJ2-3 . TRBV11-2 TGTGCCAGCAGCGCCGGACTAGCGGGAACGCAGTATTTT CASSAGLAGTQYF
TRBD1 TRBJ1-2 . TRBV18 TGTGCCAGCTCACCCCGGACAGGAGACTCTAACTATGGCTACACCTTC CASSPRTGDSNYGYTF
. TRBJ1-5 once TRBV7-2 TGTGCCAGCCAGGGGAGGAATCAGCCCCAGCATTTT CASQGRNQPQHF
. TRBJ1-1 . TRBV18 TGTGCCAGCTCACCAATCGGGCTAAACACTGAAGCTTTCTTT CASSPIGLNTEAFF
. TRBJ2-2 once TRBV7-2 TGTGCCAGCAGCGGGCAGGGTGTACGGACCGGGGAGCTGTTTTTT CASSGQGVRTGELFF
. TRBJ1-3 . TRBV7-3 TGTGCCAGCAGCCTGAATAGTGGAAACACCATATATTTT CASSLNSGNTIYF
. TRBJ1-1 . TRBV7-2 TGTGCCAGCAGCTTCAGACAGGAGAACACTGAAGCTTTCTTT CASSFRQENTEAFF
. TRBJ1-4 . TRBV4-2 TGTGCCAGCAGCCAGGAGGGATTTGAAAAACTGTTTTTT CASSQEGFEKLFF
. TRBJ2-3 . TRBV5-1 TGCGCCAGCAGCCCCAGTGGGACAGATACGCAGTATTTT CASSPSGTDTQYF
. TRBJ2-2 . TRBV28 TGTGCCAGCTTACAGCTTAACACCGGGGAGCTGTTTTTT CASLQLNTGELFF
. TRBJ2-7 . TRBV5-1 TGCGCCAGCAGCTTGGCTGGGGACAGCGGGAGCGACGAGCAGTACTTC CASSLAGDSGSDEQYF
TRBD1 TRBJ1-1 . TRBV6-4 TGTGCCAGCAGTGACTACAGGGGAGAAGCTTTCTTT CASSDYRGEAFF
. TRBJ1-3 . TRBV28 TGTGCCAGCAGCCCAGGGTCCATCTCTGGAAACACCATATATTTT CASSPGSISGNTIYF
. TRBJ2-7 . TRBV5-5 TGTGCCAGCAGCTTGGAGGGTCAGTTTCGCGGCTACGAGCAGTACTTC CASSLEGQFRGYEQYF
. TRBJ1-3 . TRBV7-9 TGTGCCAGCAGCTTAGTGTCCGGAAACACCATATATTTT CASSLVSGNTIYF
TRBD1 TRBJ1-2 . TRBV18 TGTGCCAGCTCACCAAGGGACAGGGATATTAACTATGGCTACACCTTC CASSPRDRDINYGYTF
. TRBJ2-7 . TRBV2 TGTGCCAGCGCCCTGGACCGGACCTACGAGCAGTACTTC CASALDRTYEQYF
. TRBJ1-4 . TRBV5-5 TGTGCCAGCAGCTTGGCCCCCCGGGAAAAACTGTTTTTT CASSLAPREKLFF
TRBD1 TRBJ1-1 few TRBV2 TGTGCCAGCAGCCTACAGGGGCTCGGGGGGACTGAAGCTTTCTTT CASSLQGLGGTEAFF
. TRBJ2-3 . TRBV7-6 TGTGCCAGCAGCCCGCGCGGAGATACGCAGTATTTT CASSPRGDTQYF
TRBD2 TRBJ2-3 . TRBV15 TGTGCCACCAGGACGGGACTAGCGGTCACAGATACGCAGTATTTT CATRTGLAVTDTQYF
. TRBJ2-2 . TRBV5-1 TGCGCCAGCAGCTTATACGGTGAGAACACCGGGGAGCTGTTTTTT CASSLYGENTGELFF
. TRBJ1-3 . TRBV28 TGTGCCACGACCCTACCTGGGTCTGGAAACACCATATATTTT CATTLPGSGNTIYF
TRBD1 TRBJ2-3 . TRBV6-6 TGTGCCAGCAGACAACCGGGACAGACGGATACGCAGTATTTT CASRQPGQTDTQYF
. TRBJ2-2 . TRBV5-1 TGCGCCAGCAGCTTACCGCAGGGGAACACCGGGGAGCTGTTTTTT CASSLPQGNTGELFF
. TRBJ2-3 . TRBV4-1 TGCGCCAGCAGCCAAGCTAGCGCCTACACAGATACGCAGTATTTT CASSQASAYTDTQYF
TRBD2 TRBJ2-7 . TRBV6-6 TGTGCCAGCAGTCAGCCTTTAGCGGGAGGTTCCTACGAGCAGTACTTC CASSQPLAGGSYEQYF